This is a list of T cell receptor beta chains from one sample in a study of T cell responses to AZD1222 COVID-19 vaccine. Sequencing used immunoSEQ multiplex PCR; TCRdb keeps in-frame clones, though not all of them. In the table there are around 200,000 clones, approximately 91% of which are singletons. The material was peripheral blood, obtained on day 0 of AZD1222 vaccination. These receptors were taken from an adult in good health. The CDR3 runs from the conserved cysteine through the conserved F or W. The order of the fields is J gene, D gene, V gene, clone size, CDR3 protein, CDR3 DNA. The D gene is left open where the match is weak. Expanded clones get a size class; other rows say once, few or many, or leave the size out.

>TRBJ1-1|-|TRBV9|-
CASSANLNTEAFF
TGTGCCAGCAGCGCAAACCTCAACACTGAAGCTTTCTTT
>TRBJ2-3|-|TRBV7-3|-
CASSLNGGADTQYF
TGTGCCAGCAGCTTAAACGGGGGCGCAGATACGCAGTATTTT
>TRBJ1-4|-|TRBV6-5|-
CASSQGGVNEKLFF
TGTGCCAGCAGTCAGGGAGGGGTTAATGAAAAACTGTTTTTT
>TRBJ2-7|-|TRBV12-3/TRBV12-4|-
CASSVAGLEQYF
TGTGCCAGCAGCGTCGCGGGTCTCGAGCAGTACTTC
>TRBJ2-1|TRBD2|TRBV3-1/TRBV3-2|-
CASSRRTSGGNNEQFF
TGTGCCAGCAGCCGCCGGACTAGCGGGGGAAACAATGAGCAGTTCTTC
>TRBJ2-1|TRBD2|TRBV15|-
CATSRELAGVSEQFF
TGTGCCACCAGCAGAGAACTAGCGGGAGTGTCTGAGCAGTTCTTC
>TRBJ1-2|TRBD1|TRBV7-8|-
CASSLEGTAIYGYTF
TGTGCCAGCAGCTTAGAGGGGACAGCTATCTATGGCTACACCTTC
>TRBJ2-7|-|TRBV7-9|-
CASSLDWKYEQYF
TGTGCCAGCAGCTTAGACTGGAAGTACGAGCAGTACTTC
>TRBJ2-1|-|TRBV21-1|-
CAKQGVCEQFF
TGTGCCAAACAGGGGGTTTGTGAGCAGTTCTTC
>TRBJ1-5|-|TRBV7-8|-
CASSLAGQGGVGPQHF
TGTGCCAGCAGCTTAGCGGGGCAGGGTGGTGTAGGTCCCCAGCATTTT
>TRBJ1-5|TRBD1|TRBV6-5|once
CASSTGGTQPQHF
TGTGCCAGCAGTACAGGGGGCACTCAGCCCCAGCATTTT
>TRBJ2-7|-|TRBV6-5|-
CASNYGQSSYEQYF
TGTGCCAGTAACTACGGACAGAGCTCCTACGAGCAGTACTTC
>TRBJ2-7|-|TRBV13|-
CASSLGLKAEQYF
TGTGCCAGCAGCTTAGGGTTGAAGGCCGAGCAGTACTTC
>TRBJ2-4|TRBD1|TRBV19|-
CATQGFGNIQYF
TGTGCCACACAGGGGTTTGGAAACATTCAGTACTTC
>TRBJ1-6|TRBD1|TRBV7-3|-
CASSRNRGMDSPLHF
TGTGCCAGCAGCCGGAACAGGGGAATGGATTCACCCCTCCACTTT
>TRBJ1-3|-|TRBV18|-
CASSPDNSGNTIYF
TGTGCCAGCTCACCAGATAACTCTGGAAACACCATATATTTT
>TRBJ2-7|-|TRBV7-3|-
CASSLRDSYEQYF
TGTGCCAGCAGCTTAAGGGACTCCTACGAGCAGTACTTC